Given below is one T cell receptor beta chain in context. Its target is unknown. This sample is drawn from a study of cytomegalovirus exposure and HLA in healthy donors. Study conclusions and caveats: Some public TCRs appeared in many individuals, while most sequences were rare.

13 Jbeta primers and 60 Vbeta primers were used for the PCR. Here immunoSEQ multiplex PCR was the method, and the copy in TCRdb shows in-frame clones only, minus some. The data hold under 300,000 clones, with 81% observed a single time. Germline-derived CDR1 and CDR2 are SGHDT and YYEEEE. The CDR3 totals 15 residues. V was trimmed by 5 bases and J by 4 bases, leaving 16 bases between them. V usage is TRBV5-6 and J usage is TRBJ2-1; D is possibly TRBD1 (6 bases). The clonotype originates from a woman aged 60-70 years in good health and CMV-seropositive. Material: PBMCs. The CDR3 spells CASSRTTGTYNEQFF. The CDR3, as DNA: TGTGCCAGCAGTCGGACCACAGGGACATACAATGAGCAGTTCTTC.